Listed below are T cell receptor beta chains from one sample, sequenced in a study of blood T cell repertoires in COVID-19. The method was immunoSEQ multiplex PCR; TCRdb's version includes in-frame clones alone and lacks a portion of them. The sample holds 300,000 or so clones, nearly 90% seen once. The sequenced sample consisted of PBMCs or T cells enriched from blood (not recorded which). The source is a woman aged 50 to 60 who had been exposed to COVID-19. The CDR3 runs from the conserved cysteine through the conserved F or W. Fields, in order: clone size, D gene, V gene, J gene, CDR3 DNA, CDR3 protein. A D gene is named only where the DNA matches it firmly. Size is stated for part of the rows, as once, few or many counts, or as a class when the clone is expanded.

>NA|TRBD1|TRBV7-2|TRBJ2-7
TGTGCCAGCAGCACCTTAGGACAGGGGTCCTACGAGCAGTACTTC
CASSTLGQGSYEQYF
>NA|NA|TRBV6-1|TRBJ2-7
TGTGCCAGCAGTGAACTCCCGCAGTACTTC
CASSELPQYF
>few|TRBD1|TRBV5-1|TRBJ2-1
TGCGCCAGCAGCTTGGCCGTGACAGGGGGCGTCTACAATGAGCAGTTCTTC
CASSLAVTGGVYNEQFF
>NA|TRBD1|TRBV11-2|TRBJ2-1
TGTGCCAGCAGCCTTAGAGGGACAGGGGAGGATGAGCAGTTCTTC
CASSLRGTGEDEQFF
>NA|TRBD1|TRBV12-5|TRBJ1-6
TGTGCTAGTGGTGGGACAGGGGGCGAAGGGATCGTTAATTCACCCCTCCACTTT
CASGGTGGEGIVNSPLHF
>NA|NA|TRBV5-4|TRBJ1-3
TGTGCCAGCAGCCCGGGCGGGATCTCGCCCTCTGGAAACACCATATATTTT
CASSPGGISPSGNTIYF
>NA|NA|TRBV2|TRBJ2-2
TGTGCCAGCATTATGGGGGCGGCATCCGGGGAGCTGTTTTTT
CASIMGAASGELFF
>NA|TRBD2|TRBV7-9|TRBJ2-1
TGTGCCAGCAGCACTCTAGCGGGGAAGCAGTTCTTC
CASSTLAGKQFF
>NA|NA|TRBV5-5|TRBJ2-6
TGTGCCAGCAGCTCTACATGGAGGGCCGGGGCCAACGTCCTGACTTTC
CASSSTWRAGANVLTF
>NA|TRBD2|TRBV15|TRBJ2-5
TGTGCCACCAGCAGAGCCCGGGGGGTCGGGGAAGAGACCCAGTACTTC
CATSRARGVGEETQYF
>NA|NA|TRBV5-6|TRBJ1-4
TGTGCCAGCAGCCTGAGCGGGGGAGGGGAAAAACTGTTTTTT
CASSLSGGGEKLFF
>NA|NA|TRBV7-2|TRBJ1-6
TGTGCCAGCAGCTTACTTGCGGTCGATTCACCCCTCCACTTT
CASSLLAVDSPLHF
>NA|TRBD1|TRBV3-1/TRBV3-2|TRBJ2-1
TGTGCCAGCAGACACACACAGGGGTTTTCTTACAATGAGCAGTTCTTC
CASRHTQGFSYNEQFF
>once|NA|TRBV18|TRBJ1-1
TGTGCCAGCTCACCACACTCAGGGTCCGGCACTGAAGCTTTCTTT
CASSPHSGSGTEAFF
>NA|TRBD2|TRBV27|TRBJ2-3
TGTGCCAGCAGCTTGGGACGGGGGGGATATAACACAGATACGCAGTATTTT
CASSLGRGGYNTDTQYF
>NA|TRBD1|TRBV6-5|TRBJ2-7
TGTGCCAGCACGAGACCGGGACAGTACTACGAGCAGTACTTC
CASTRPGQYYEQYF
>once|NA|TRBV2|TRBJ1-4
TGTGCCAGCAATTCCGACAAAAGAAATGAAAAACTGTTTTTT
CASNSDKRNEKLFF
>NA|NA|TRBV14|TRBJ1-2
TGTGCCAGCAGCCCGACATCCACTTTTGGACACAGCTACACCTTC
CASSPTSTFGHSYTF
>NA|TRBD1|TRBV2|TRBJ2-3
TGTGCCAGCAGACAGGGGGTTATGACAGATACGCAGTATTTT
CASRQGVMTDTQYF
>NA|NA|TRBV5-4|TRBJ2-7
TGTGCCAGCAGCTTCCAGGGCGCCTACGAGCAGTACTTC
CASSFQGAYEQYF
>NA|NA|TRBV9|TRBJ1-2
TGTGCCAGCAGCGTAGATCTCTATGGCTACACCTTC
CASSVDLYGYTF
>NA|TRBD1|TRBV5-8|TRBJ1-1
TGTGCCAGCAGCCCACATCGGGGCCCAACAGGGGCCCACACTGAAGCTTTCTTT
CASSPHRGPTGAHTEAFF
>NA|TRBD1|TRBV5-6|TRBJ1-2
TGTGCCAGCGCGGTGGGACAGGGGGTCTATGGCTACACCTTC
CASAVGQGVYGYTF
>NA|NA|TRBV3-1/TRBV3-2|TRBJ2-7
TGTGCCAGCGCACGGGACTCCTTGGCCTACGAGCAGTACTTC
CASARDSLAYEQYF
>NA|NA|TRBV18|TRBJ1-1
TGTGCCAGCTCGGTAACAGGGGAAGCTTTCTTT
CASSVTGEAFF
>NA|NA|TRBV5-4|TRBJ2-7
TGTGCCAGCAGCCCCCGGAGGGAGAGCTCCTACGAGCAGTACTTC
CASSPRRESSYEQYF
>NA|TRBD1|TRBV7-9|TRBJ1-2
TGTGCCAGCAGCTTAGGTACCGGGACAGTTGGCGGCTACACCTTC
CASSLGTGTVGGYTF
>NA|TRBD1|TRBV5-1|TRBJ1-4
TGCGCCAGCACCTTGGGGACAGGGTTTACTAATGAAAAACTGTTTTTT
CASTLGTGFTNEKLFF
>once|TRBD1|TRBV9|TRBJ1-6
TGTGCCAGCAGCGCTCGACAGGGGAATAATTCACCCCTCCACTTT
CASSARQGNNSPLHF
>NA|TRBD2|TRBV3-1/TRBV3-2|TRBJ2-1
TGTGCCAGCAGCCAAGATCCGGGGGGGCCCCCAAGCACGCCGTTCTTC
CASSQDPGGPPSTPFF
>NA|TRBD1|TRBV9|TRBJ1-5
TGTGCCAGCAGCCCCGGACAGGGGGCAGGTCAGCCCCAGCATTTT
CASSPGQGAGQPQHF
>NA|NA|TRBV27|TRBJ1-6
TGTGCCAGCAGTATCAGGGAAGGATCACCCCTCCACTTT
CASSIREGSPLHF
>once|TRBD1|TRBV19|TRBJ2-2
TGTGCCAGTAGTGGGAACAGGGGGATATTACACACCGGGGAGCTGTTTTTT
CASSGNRGILHTGELFF
>NA|NA|TRBV2|TRBJ1-1
TGTGCCAGCAGTGAATCGGCGGCTATGAACACTGAAGCTTTCTTT
CASSESAAMNTEAFF
>NA|NA|TRBV7-2|TRBJ2-7
TGTGCCAGCAGCAAACTACCCTATCCTACCTACGAGCAGTACTTC
CASSKLPYPTYEQYF
>NA|NA|TRBV30|TRBJ2-2
TGTGCCTGGGGGGGGCTACTCGGGGAGCTGTTTTTT
CAWGGLLGELFF
>NA|TRBD1|TRBV18|TRBJ1-5
TGTGCCAGCTCGGAGGACAGGGCGAGCCATCAGCCCCAGCATTTT
CASSEDRASHQPQHF
>NA|TRBD1|TRBV15|TRBJ2-7
TGTGCCACCAGCAGGGACAGGGGACTACAGGTCTACGAGCAGTACTTC
CATSRDRGLQVYEQYF
>NA|TRBD2|TRBV5-4|TRBJ2-3
TGTGCCAGCAGCTCCCTGCGGGGGGGCCTGACAGATACGCAGTATTTT
CASSSLRGGLTDTQYF
>NA|TRBD2|TRBV7-2|TRBJ2-3
TGTGCCAGCAGCTTAGTGGCGGGGGGATACACAGATACGCAGTATTTT
CASSLVAGGYTDTQYF
>NA|NA|TRBV28|TRBJ1-2
TGTGCCAGTTCACCCGGCGGCTATGGCTACACCTTC
CASSPGGYGYTF
>NA|TRBD1|TRBV12-3/TRBV12-4|TRBJ2-7
TGTGCCAGCAGTGGGACAGGTACCTACGAGCAGTACTTC
CASSGTGTYEQYF
>NA|NA|TRBV5-1|TRBJ2-4
TGCGCCAGCAGCTTAGAACGACAGGTAGATGGGGAAATTCAGTACTTC
CASSLERQVDGEIQYF
>once|NA|TRBV5-6|TRBJ2-1
TGTGCCAGCAGCTTTCTTCCCTCAACTAATGAGCAGTTCTTC
CASSFLPSTNEQFF
>NA|NA|TRBV3-1/TRBV3-2|TRBJ2-7
TGTGCCAGCAGCCAAATGCTCGGGACACCAGGTTACGAGCAGTACTTC
CASSQMLGTPGYEQYF
>NA|NA|TRBV6-5|TRBJ2-2
TGTGCCACCGCGACAGCAGAGGACGGGGAGCTGTTTTTT
CATATAEDGELFF
>NA|TRBD2|TRBV7-9|TRBJ2-7
TGTGCCAGCAGCCCGCCGGGAGGGACCGAGCAGTACTTC
CASSPPGGTEQYF
>NA|NA|TRBV28|TRBJ1-4
TGTGCCAGCAGTCCCGGTGGGCAGGGCCAGGAAAAACTGTTTTTT
CASSPGGQGQEKLFF
>NA|TRBD1|TRBV28|TRBJ1-5
TGTGCCAGCAGTTCCATTGGACAGGGTTCTCAGCCCCAGCATTTT
CASSSIGQGSQPQHF
>NA|TRBD1|TRBV6-5|TRBJ2-7
TGTGCCAGCAGATGGGACAGCGAGAGCTCCTACGAGCAGTACTTC
CASRWDSESSYEQYF
>NA|NA|TRBV21-1|TRBJ1-1
TGTGCCATCCTGATTTACGTCGGGGTGAACACTGAAGCTTTCTTT
CAILIYVGVNTEAFF
>NA|TRBD1|TRBV7-9|TRBJ1-4
TGTGCCAGCAGCTCACGAGGGACAGGGGATACTCTAACTAATGAAAAACTGTTTTTT
CASSSRGTGDTLTNEKLFF
>NA|NA|TRBV28|TRBJ1-1
TGTGCCAGCGGTGGTGGGGCCCTCGAAGCTTTCTTT
CASGGGALEAFF
>NA|NA|TRBV7-8|TRBJ1-2
TGTGCCAGCAGCTCCAACGTCCTGCGGGGCTACACCTTC
CASSSNVLRGYTF
>NA|TRBD2|TRBV5-4|TRBJ2-1
TGTGCCAGCAGCTCTCTAGCGGGGGGAGGGGATGAGCAGTTCTTC
CASSSLAGGGDEQFF
>NA|NA|TRBV7-2|TRBJ1-5
TGTGCCAGCAGCCTAGAACCGGGGGGTCAGCCCCAGCATTTT
CASSLEPGGQPQHF
>once|TRBD1|TRBV5-1|TRBJ1-1
TGCGCCAGCAGCTTGGAAGGGACAGGGTCCACTGAAGCTTTCTTT
CASSLEGTGSTEAFF
>once|TRBD1|TRBV7-2|TRBJ2-3
TGTGCCAGCAGCTCAGGGGGCACTCACACAGATACGCAGTATTTT
CASSSGGTHTDTQYF
>NA|NA|TRBV6-2/TRBV6-3|TRBJ2-7
TGTGCCAGCAGTTCCTACAGGGTAGACGAGCAGTACTTC
CASSSYRVDEQYF